This TCR beta chain was captured in a study of OX40 agonist ivuxolimab in advanced cancers. Overall study findings and caveats: Average numbers of expanded clones were greater in CD8+ T cells than in CD4+.

In regard to this clone: Its antigen remains unidentified.

J was trimmed by 8 bases and V by 2 bases; bases with no gene match: 12. CDR1 MDHEN and CDR2 SYDVKM come from the germline V gene. This CDR3 region has 16 residues. Repertoires were generated with immunoSEQ multiplex PCR, while TCRdb's copy carries only in-frame clones and drops some. In the table there are about 70,000 clones, just over 85% of which are singletons. The chain couples TRBV28 to TRBJ1-2; the match to TRBD1 covers 9 bases. The material was CD4+ or CD8+ T cells sorted from blood, obtained in a trial of the OX40 agonist ivuxolimab. The TCR originated in an adult with an advanced solid tumor such as melanoma, head and neck, liver or kidney cancer. The CDR3 loop reads CASSLTSGQGQEGYTF. The DNA for the CDR3 is TGTGCCAGCAGTTTAACTTCCGGACAGGGGCAGGAGGGCTACACCTTC.